This T cell receptor beta chain was captured in a study of blood T cells in healthy people across ages. Overall study results and limits: Long-lived donors carried more naive CD4+ cells and greater diversity than aged donors. Unknown donor CMV status possibly confounded expanded clonotype changes.

The germline V gene encodes CDR1 KGHSH and CDR2 LQKENI. V dropped 1 base and J dropped 3; count of bases not matched to a gene: 7. The length of the CDR3 is 17 residues. Peripheral blood samples of 9.5 to 10 milliliters were drawn from each donor. Through a sample-barcoded 5' primer and a J-beta primer mix, a second PCR was run for roughly 7 to 11 cycles. Using its own MiXCR run on the 5' RACE reads, TCRdb lists one record per CDR3 protein. The table lists around 500,000 distinct CDR3 sequences, about 26% of them singletons. The sample holds a few counts of this clonotype. The antigen remains undetermined. These data also featured in a second study, about T cells of mothers and their children. That source notes: Sequencing returned over 8 million TCR beta CDR3 reads per mother and about 2.9 million per child.

The receptor was isolated from a boy under 10 years old in good health. The genes are TRBV18 and TRBJ2-3; 10 bases map to TRBD2. The source material was blood. The CDR3 DNA follows: TGTGCCAGCTCACCACTAAGTCCTAGCGGGGGAACAGATACGCAGTATTTT. Translated, it gives CASSPLSPSGGTDTQYF.